Sequencing of this T cell receptor (beta chain) was carried out in a study of blood T cell repertoires in COVID-19. Study-level background: Material from acute and convalescent COVID-19 was sourced from the United States, Italy and Spain. From T cells, B-cell-depleted T cells, or PBMCs came the material, which was cDNA or gDNA.

Original methodology: Amplification with reference gene primers provided the estimates of nucleated cell counts. Measured with immunoSEQ multiplex PCR; TCRdb has only the in-frame clones, and not every one. The D gene and trimming were derived from the DNA, and the V and J assignments and clone size from that table. The table has 94,000 or so clones, about 90% seen once. This clone was seen more than once but under ten times. This CDR3 has 16 residues. Germline CDR1 and CDR2: SGHDT and YYEEEE. Trimming took 2 bases from V and 0 from J, leaving 11 bases between them. This chain uses TRBV5-6 with TRBJ2-2, with a tentative D call TRBD2 (6 bases). Sequenced: peripheral blood. This receptor was identified in a woman in her 70s with acute or convalescent COVID-19. CDR3 DNA sequence: TGTGCCAGCAGCTTTCGGGGGACGTCGAACACCGGGGAGCTGTTTTTT. Translation: CASSFRGTSNTGELFF.